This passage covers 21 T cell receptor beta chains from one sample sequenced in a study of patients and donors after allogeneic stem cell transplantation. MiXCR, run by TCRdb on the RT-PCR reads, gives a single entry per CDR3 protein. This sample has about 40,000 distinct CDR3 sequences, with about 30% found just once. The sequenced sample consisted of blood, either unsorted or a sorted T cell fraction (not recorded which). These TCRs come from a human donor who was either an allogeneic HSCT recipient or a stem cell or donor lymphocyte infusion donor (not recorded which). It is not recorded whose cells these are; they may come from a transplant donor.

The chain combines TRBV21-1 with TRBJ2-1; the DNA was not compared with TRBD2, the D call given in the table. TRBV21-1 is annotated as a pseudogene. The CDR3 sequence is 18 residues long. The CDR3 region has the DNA TGTGCCAGCAGCAAAGGGGTGGGGGAGCGGGAGAGCTACAATGAGCAGTTCTTC. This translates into CASSKGVGERESYNEQFF.

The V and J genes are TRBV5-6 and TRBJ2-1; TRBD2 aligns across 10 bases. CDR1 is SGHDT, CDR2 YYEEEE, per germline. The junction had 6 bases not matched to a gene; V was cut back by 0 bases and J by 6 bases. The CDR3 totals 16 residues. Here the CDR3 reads CASSLDMRTSGNEQFF. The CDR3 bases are TGTGCCAGCAGCTTGGACATGCGGACTAGCGGCAATGAGCAGTTCTTC.

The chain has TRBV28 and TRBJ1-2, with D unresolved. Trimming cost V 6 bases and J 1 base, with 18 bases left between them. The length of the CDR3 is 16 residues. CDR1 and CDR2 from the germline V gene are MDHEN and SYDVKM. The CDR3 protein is CASRSDPGVVNYGYTF. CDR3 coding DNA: TGTGCCAGCAGGTCTGACCCTGGAGTGGTTAACTATGGCTACACCTTC.

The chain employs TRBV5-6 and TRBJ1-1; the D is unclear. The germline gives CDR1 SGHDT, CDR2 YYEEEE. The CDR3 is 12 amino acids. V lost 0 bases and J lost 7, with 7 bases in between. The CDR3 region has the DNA TGTGCCAGCAGCTTGGAGGAGGTTGAAGCTTTCTTT. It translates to CASSLEEVEAFF.

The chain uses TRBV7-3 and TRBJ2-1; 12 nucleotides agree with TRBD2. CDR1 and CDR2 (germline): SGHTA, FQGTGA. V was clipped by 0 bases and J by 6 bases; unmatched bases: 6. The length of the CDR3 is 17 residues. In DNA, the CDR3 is TGTGCCAGCAGCTTAACATTCCTAGCGGGAGGGAGCAATGAGCAGTTCTTC. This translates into CASSLTFLAGGSNEQFF. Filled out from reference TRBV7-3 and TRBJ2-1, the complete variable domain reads GAGVSQTPSNKVTEKGKYVELRCDPISGHTALYWYRQSLGQGPEFLIYFQGTGAADDSGLPNDRFFAVRPEGSVSTLKIQRTERGDSAVYLCASSLTFLAGGSNEQFFGPGTRLTVL.

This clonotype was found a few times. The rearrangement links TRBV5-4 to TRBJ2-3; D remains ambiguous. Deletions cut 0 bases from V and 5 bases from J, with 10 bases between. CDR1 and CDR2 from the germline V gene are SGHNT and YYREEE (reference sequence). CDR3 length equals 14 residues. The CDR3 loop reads CASSLVRSRDTQYF. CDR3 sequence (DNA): TGTGCCAGCAGCTTGGTTAGATCTCGAGATACGCAGTATTTT.

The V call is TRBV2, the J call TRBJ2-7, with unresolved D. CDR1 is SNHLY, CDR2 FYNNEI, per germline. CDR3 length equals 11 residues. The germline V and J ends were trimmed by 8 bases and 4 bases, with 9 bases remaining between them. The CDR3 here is CASVVGYEQYF. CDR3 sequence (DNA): TGTGCCAGCGTGGTGGGTTACGAGCAGTACTTC.

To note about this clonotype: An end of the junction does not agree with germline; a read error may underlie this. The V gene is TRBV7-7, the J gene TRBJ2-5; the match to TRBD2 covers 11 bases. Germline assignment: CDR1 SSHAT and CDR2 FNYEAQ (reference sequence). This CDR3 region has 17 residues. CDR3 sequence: CASSLVLLAGGQETQYF. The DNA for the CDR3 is TGTGCTAGCAGCTTAGTGCTCCTAGCGGGAGGACAAGAGACCCAGTACTTC.

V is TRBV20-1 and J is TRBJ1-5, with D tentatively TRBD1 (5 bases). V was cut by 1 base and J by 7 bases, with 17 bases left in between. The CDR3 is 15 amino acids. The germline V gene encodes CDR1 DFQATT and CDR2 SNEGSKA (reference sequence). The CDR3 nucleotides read TGCAGTGCTAGAGTGCTATCACCCGGGGGGCAGCCCCAGCATTTT. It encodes CSARVLSPGGQPQHF.

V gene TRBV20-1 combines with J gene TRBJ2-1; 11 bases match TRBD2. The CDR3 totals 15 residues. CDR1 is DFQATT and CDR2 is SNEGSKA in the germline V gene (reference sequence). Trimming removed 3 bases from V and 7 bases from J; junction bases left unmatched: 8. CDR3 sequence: CSARYPSGRSNEQFF. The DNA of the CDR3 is TGCAGTGCTAGGTATCCTAGCGGGAGGTCGAATGAGCAGTTCTTC.

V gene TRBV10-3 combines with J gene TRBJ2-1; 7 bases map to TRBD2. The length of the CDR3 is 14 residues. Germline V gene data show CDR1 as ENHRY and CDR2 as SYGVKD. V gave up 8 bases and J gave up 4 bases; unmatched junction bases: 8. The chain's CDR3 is CAIGTASGYNEQFF. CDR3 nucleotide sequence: TGTGCCATCGGTACGGCTAGCGGTTACAATGAGCAGTTCTTC.

The CDR3 sequence: CASSIQGYEQYF. Here the CDR3 DNA reads TGTGCCAGCAGCATACAGGGGTACGAGCAGTACTTC. The rearrangement links TRBV13 to TRBJ2-7, with TRBD1 matching over 7 bases. Germline CDR1 and CDR2: PRHDT and FYEKMQ (reference sequence). The CDR3 is made up of 12 amino acids. The V gene end was trimmed by 5 bases and the J gene end by 4 bases; junction bases not matched to a gene: 2.

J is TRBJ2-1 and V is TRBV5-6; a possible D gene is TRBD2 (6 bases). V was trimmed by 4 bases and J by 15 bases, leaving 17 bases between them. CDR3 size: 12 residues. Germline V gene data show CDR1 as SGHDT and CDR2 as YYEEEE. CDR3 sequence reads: CASSARDGLPFF. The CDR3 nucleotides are TGTGCCAGCAGCGCCCGGGACGGACTACCGTTCTTC.

The CDR3, as DNA: TGCAGTGCTAGAGATCAGGGTGGGAGTCCCTACAATGAGCAGTTCTTC. This gives the protein CSARDQGGSPYNEQFF. The rearrangement uses TRBV20-1 and TRBJ2-1; either TRBD1 or TRBD2 may fit D (5 bases each). Germline V lookup: CDR1 DFQATT, CDR2 SNEGSKA (reference sequence). The CDR3 extends over 16 amino acids. V dropped 0 bases and J dropped 2 bases, with 14 bases sitting between them.

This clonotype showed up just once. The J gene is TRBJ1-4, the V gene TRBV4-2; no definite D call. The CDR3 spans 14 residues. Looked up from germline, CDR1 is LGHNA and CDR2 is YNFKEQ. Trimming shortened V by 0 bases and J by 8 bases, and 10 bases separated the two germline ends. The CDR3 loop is CASSQDEGREKLFF. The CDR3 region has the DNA TGTGCCAGCAGCCAAGATGAAGGGAGGGAAAAACTGTTTTTT.

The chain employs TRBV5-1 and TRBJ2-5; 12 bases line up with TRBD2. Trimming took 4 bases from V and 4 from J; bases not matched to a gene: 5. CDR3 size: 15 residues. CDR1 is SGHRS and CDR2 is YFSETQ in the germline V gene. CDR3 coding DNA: TGCGCCAGCAGCCTACTAGCGGGAGGAATAGAGACCCAGTACTTC. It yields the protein CASSLLAGGIETQYF.

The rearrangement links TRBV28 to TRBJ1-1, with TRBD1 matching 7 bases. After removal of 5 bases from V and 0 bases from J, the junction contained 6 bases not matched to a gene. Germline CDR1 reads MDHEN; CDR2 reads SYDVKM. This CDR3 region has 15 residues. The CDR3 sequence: CASSQDRPMNTEAFF. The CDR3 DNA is TGTGCCAGCAGTCAGGACAGGCCTATGAACACTGAAGCTTTCTTT.

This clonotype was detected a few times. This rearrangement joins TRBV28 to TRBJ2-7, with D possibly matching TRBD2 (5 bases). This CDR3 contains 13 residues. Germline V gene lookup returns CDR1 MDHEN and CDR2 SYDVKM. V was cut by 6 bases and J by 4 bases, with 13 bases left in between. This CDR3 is CASRLSRGYEQYF. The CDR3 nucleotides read TGTGCCAGCAGACTGAGTCGGGGATACGAGCAGTACTTC.

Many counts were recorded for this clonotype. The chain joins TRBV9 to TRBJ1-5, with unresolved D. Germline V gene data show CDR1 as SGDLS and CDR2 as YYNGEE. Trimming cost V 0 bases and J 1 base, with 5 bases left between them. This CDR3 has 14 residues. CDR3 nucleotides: TGTGCCAGCAGCGTAGGGGTAAGCAATCAGCCCCAGCATTTT. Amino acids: CASSVGVSNQPQHF.

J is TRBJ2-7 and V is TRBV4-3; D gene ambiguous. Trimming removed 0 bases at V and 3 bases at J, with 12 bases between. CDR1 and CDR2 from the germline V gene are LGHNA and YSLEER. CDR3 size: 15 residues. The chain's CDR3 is CASSQDYRLLYEQYF. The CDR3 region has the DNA TGCGCCAGCAGCCAAGACTACAGATTACTCTACGAGCAGTACTTC.

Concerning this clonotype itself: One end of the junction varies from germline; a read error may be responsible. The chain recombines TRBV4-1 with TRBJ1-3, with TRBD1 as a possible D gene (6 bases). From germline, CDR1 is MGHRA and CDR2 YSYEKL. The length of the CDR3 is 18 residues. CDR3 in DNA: TGCGCCAGAAGCCAAGATCCCTCGGACAGTCCGACAGGAAACACCATATATTTT. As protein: CARSQDPSDSPTGNTIYF.